This is a list of T cell receptor beta chains from one sample in a study of blood T cell repertoires in COVID-19. TCRdb's table, derived via immunoSEQ multiplex PCR, lists solely in-frame clones and lacks some. The table has about 180,000 clones, 89% seen once. Sequencing was done on a sample of PBMCs or T cells enriched from blood (not recorded which). The source is a woman aged 40 to 50 with acute COVID-19. The CDR3 runs from the conserved cysteine through the conserved F or W. A D gene is named only where the DNA matches it firmly. Not every row has a clone size; where given, it reads once, few, many or a size class.

abundance: .; j_gene: TRBJ2-1; d_gene: .; v_gene: TRBV5-1; CDR3aa: CASSSGQGGLNEQFF; CDR3nt: TGCGCCAGCAGCTCCGGGCAGGGGGGTCTTAATGAGCAGTTCTTC
abundance: .; j_gene: TRBJ2-7; d_gene: .; v_gene: TRBV1; CDR3aa: CTSSLFLPITGLSYEQYF; CDR3nt: TGCACCAGCAGCCTATTCCTCCCAATAACGGGACTCTCCTACGAGCAGTACTTC
abundance: .; j_gene: TRBJ2-7; d_gene: TRBD2; v_gene: TRBV19; CDR3aa: CASSMGGRSYEQYF; CDR3nt: TGTGCCAGTAGTATGGGCGGGAGATCCTACGAGCAGTACTTC
abundance: .; j_gene: TRBJ2-1; d_gene: .; v_gene: TRBV21-1; CDR3aa: CASSPLRLAGGGTYNEQFF; CDR3nt: TGTGCCAGCAGCCCCCTCCGCCTAGCGGGAGGAGGGACCTACAATGAGCAGTTCTTC
abundance: .; j_gene: TRBJ2-5; d_gene: .; v_gene: TRBV6-5; CDR3aa: CASSYSKGVETQYF; CDR3nt: TGTGCCAGCAGTTACTCGAAGGGGGTTGAGACCCAGTACTTC
abundance: .; j_gene: TRBJ2-7; d_gene: .; v_gene: TRBV2; CDR3aa: CASSSRGQKLYEQYF; CDR3nt: TGTGCCAGCAGTTCGAGAGGACAGAAACTTTACGAGCAGTACTTC
abundance: .; j_gene: TRBJ2-1; d_gene: .; v_gene: TRBV9; CDR3aa: CASSVGVGPYNEQFF; CDR3nt: TGTGCCAGCAGCGTAGGAGTCGGTCCCTACAATGAGCAGTTCTTC
abundance: .; j_gene: TRBJ1-2; d_gene: TRBD1; v_gene: TRBV6-5; CDR3aa: CASRAQGSQYGYTF; CDR3nt: TGTGCCAGCAGAGCACAGGGGTCCCAGTATGGCTACACCTTC
abundance: .; j_gene: TRBJ2-1; d_gene: TRBD2; v_gene: TRBV29-1; CDR3aa: CSVEGWTSGGDEQFF; CDR3nt: TGCAGCGTTGAAGGTTGGACTAGCGGGGGTGATGAGCAGTTCTTC
abundance: .; j_gene: TRBJ2-1; d_gene: TRBD2; v_gene: TRBV9; CDR3aa: CASSVGSGGPYNEQFF; CDR3nt: TGTGCCAGCAGCGTAGGCAGCGGGGGGCCCTACAATGAGCAGTTCTTC
abundance: .; j_gene: TRBJ2-2; d_gene: TRBD1; v_gene: TRBV2; CDR3aa: CASRGQGSGELFF; CDR3nt: TGTGCCAGCAGGGGACAGGGATCCGGGGAGCTGTTTTTT
abundance: .; j_gene: TRBJ1-1; d_gene: TRBD1; v_gene: TRBV12-5; CDR3aa: CASVRGQVNTEAFF; CDR3nt: TGTGCTAGTGTCAGGGGGCAAGTGAACACTGAAGCTTTCTTT
abundance: once; j_gene: TRBJ1-4; d_gene: .; v_gene: TRBV9; CDR3aa: CASSVGGGGANEKLFF; CDR3nt: TGTGCCAGCAGCGTAGGGGGAGGGGGAGCTAATGAAAAACTGTTTTTT
abundance: .; j_gene: TRBJ2-1; d_gene: .; v_gene: TRBV11-3; CDR3aa: CASSLVTRVQVGPYNEQFF; CDR3nt: TGTGCCAGCAGCTTAGTAACCCGGGTACAGGTGGGGCCCTACAATGAGCAGTTCTTC